This paragraph reports one T cell receptor beta chain. The record originates from a study of blood T cell repertoires in COVID-19. Sequencing was performed with immunoSEQ multiplex PCR; in TCRdb, only in-frame clones are kept and a portion is missing. The sample records just under 65,000 clones, 65% to 90% being singletons. V was cut by 6 bases and J by 3 bases, with 9 bases left in between. This CDR3 is 13 amino acids long. Germline values: CDR1 SNHLY, CDR2 FYNNEI. Sequenced input: peripheral blood. This chain joins TRBV2 and TRBJ2-4; a weak D match, TRBD1 (5 bases). This TCR came from a man aged 35 to 55 with acute or convalescent COVID-19. CDR3: CASSPRGKNIQYF. CDR3 sequence (DNA): TGTGCCAGCAGCCCAAGGGGCAAAAACATTCAGTACTTC.